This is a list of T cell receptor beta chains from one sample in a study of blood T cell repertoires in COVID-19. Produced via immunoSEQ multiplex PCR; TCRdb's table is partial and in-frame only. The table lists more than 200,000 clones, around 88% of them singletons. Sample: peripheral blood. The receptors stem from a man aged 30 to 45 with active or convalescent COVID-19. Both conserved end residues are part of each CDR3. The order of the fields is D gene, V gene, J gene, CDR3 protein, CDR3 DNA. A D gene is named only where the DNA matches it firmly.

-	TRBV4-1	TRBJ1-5	CASSQDFWSGNNQPQHF	TGCGCCAGCAGCCAAGATTTTTGGTCAGGGAACAATCAGCCCCAGCATTTT
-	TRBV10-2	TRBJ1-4	CASSASTEKPLNEKLFF	TGCGCCAGCAGTGCGTCCACAGAAAAACCCCTAAATGAAAAACTGTTTTTT
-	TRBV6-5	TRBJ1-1	CASSPSRGSSKAFF	TGTGCCAGCAGCCCCTCCCGGGGGTCGTCGAAAGCTTTCTTT
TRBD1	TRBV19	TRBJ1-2	CASSNHRGSVGYTF	TGTGCCAGTAGTAACCACAGGGGTTCGGTTGGCTACACCTTC
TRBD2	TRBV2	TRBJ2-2	CATGLGGMVGELFF	TGTGCCACCGGGCTCGGGGGGATGGTCGGGGAGCTGTTTTTT
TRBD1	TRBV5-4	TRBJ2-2	CASTKPGQVTGELFF	TGTGCCAGCACCAAGCCGGGACAGGTCACCGGGGAGCTGTTTTTT
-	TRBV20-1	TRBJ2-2	CSAPRTGELFF	TGCAGTGCGCCGAGGACCGGGGAGCTGTTTTTT
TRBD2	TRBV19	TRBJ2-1	CASSIGASGYYNEQFF	TGTGCCAGTAGTATAGGGGCTAGCGGATATTACAATGAGCAGTTCTTC
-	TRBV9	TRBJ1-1	CASSVSPAGGTEAFF	TGTGCCAGCAGCGTCTCTCCAGCGGGGGGCACTGAAGCTTTCTTT
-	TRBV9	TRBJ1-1	CASSVDGGNTEAFF	TGTGCCAGCAGCGTAGATGGCGGCAACACTGAAGCTTTCTTT
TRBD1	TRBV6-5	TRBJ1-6	CASSPQGLRSPLHF	TGTGCCAGCAGCCCACAGGGGTTGCGTTCACCCCTCCACTTT
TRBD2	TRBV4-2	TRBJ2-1	CASSQGPGLAGGGNNEQFF	TGTGCCAGCAGCCAAGGCCCCGGACTAGCGGGGGGCGGGAACAATGAGCAGTTCTTC
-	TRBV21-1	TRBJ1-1	CASSIPPGSETEAFF	TGTGCCAGCAGCATTCCACCCGGGAGCGAAACTGAAGCTTTCTTT